What follows are 6 T cell receptor beta chains derived from one specimen sequenced in a study of cytomegalovirus exposure and HLA in healthy donors. The study ran its PCR with 60 Vbeta and 13 Jbeta primers. TCRdb's table, derived via immunoSEQ multiplex PCR, lists solely in-frame clones and lacks some. The sample lists approximately 120,000 clones, just under 70% seen once, with 5.4% in the top ten. The sample consisted of PBMCs. Receptors were obtained from a woman in her sixties or seventies in good health and CMV-seropositive.

The sample holds one count of this clone. V is TRBV5-6 and J is TRBJ1-5, with D possibly being TRBD1 (5 bases). Deletions cut 2 bases from V and 1 base from J, with 10 bases between. This CDR3 is 15 amino acids long. CDR1 SGHDT and CDR2 YYEEEE come from the germline V gene. The CDR3 DNA follows: TGTGCCAGCAGCTTTGGGGGACTGAGCAATCAGCCCCAGCATTTT. This codes for CASSFGGLSNQPQHF.

The count of this clone is one. The rearrangement joins TRBV10-1 to TRBJ2-7; D gene unclear. The germline CDR1 and CDR2 sequences are WNHNN and SYGVQD (reference sequence). Trimming took off 5 bases at V and 6 bases at J, with 14 bases between the two ends. This CDR3 is built from 13 residues. The CDR3 nucleotides are TGCGCCAGCAGTCGGTCCCTAAGTGGCGAGCAGTACTTC. It encodes CASSRSLSGEQYF.

The chain has TRBV6-4 and TRBJ2-2, with D maybe TRBD1 (8 bases). V was pared by 6 bases and J by 6 bases, with 14 bases between. The CDR3 spans 14 residues. The germline CDR1 and CDR2 sequences are MRHNA and SNTAGT. The CDR3 is CASSGQGGAGELFF. CDR3 coding DNA: TGTGCCAGCAGCGGACAGGGAGGGGCCGGGGAGCTGTTTTTT.

The chain links TRBV30 to TRBJ2-1; weak D call: TRBD2 (5 bases). Trimming left V 8 bases short and J 6 bases short, with 20 bases between. Germline V gene lookup returns CDR1 GTSNPN and CDR2 SVGIG (reference sequence). The CDR3 is made up of 14 amino acids. As DNA, the CDR3 is TGTGCCGGGTACCGGGCCCTACGGGGCAATGAGCAGTTCTTC. Amino acid sequence: CAGYRALRGNEQFF. The complete variable domain, with remaining parts taken from reference TRBV30 and TRBJ2-1, reads SQTIHQWPATLVQPVGSPLSLECTVEGTSNPNLYWYRQAAGRGLQLLFYSVGIGQISSEVPQNLSASRPQDRQFILSSKKLLLSDSGFYLCAGYRALRGNEQFFGPGTRLTVL.

In its sample, this clone was seen once. The chain uses TRBV13 and TRBJ1-1; 9 nucleotides agree with TRBD1. J gave up 3 bases and V 5 bases, and 13 bases lay outside the gene matches. Germline V gene data show CDR1 as PRHDT and CDR2 as FYEKMQ (reference sequence). The CDR3 contains 17 residues. The CDR3 coding sequence is TGTGCCAGCAGCCGAGCCACAGGGGGCGCTGGATACACTGAAGCTTTCTTT. Translating gives CASSRATGGAGYTEAFF.

The J gene is TRBJ1-5, the V gene TRBV18; D not resolved. The germline gives CDR1 KGHSH, CDR2 LQKENI. Trimming took off 3 bases at V and 2 bases at J, with 17 bases between the two ends. CDR3 length equals 17 residues. The CDR3 is CASSPDPRDLGNQPQHF. The CDR3 nucleotides are TGTGCCAGCTCACCGGACCCCCGGGATTTAGGCAATCAGCCCCAGCATTTT.